The 30 T cell receptor beta chains in this list originate from one sample, sequenced in a study of STAT5B mutations in CD4+ large granular lymphocyte leukemia. The repertoire was sequenced with immunoSEQ multiplex PCR; TCRdb's copy has only in-frame clones and lacks some. The data hold 30,000 to 40,000 clones, with more than 55% observed a single time. The source material was CD4+ T cells from blood buffy coats. The receptors shown here come from a human donor in good health.

This clone was seen more than once but under ten times. The genes are TRBV7-2 and TRBJ2-3, with 14 positions matching TRBD2. Trimming cost V 5 bases and J 9 bases; bases outside gene matches: 4. The CDR3 has 14 amino acids. CDR1 and CDR2 from the germline V gene are SGHTA and FQGNSA. The CDR3 coding sequence is TGTGCCAGCAGCATAGGGACTAGCGGGGGAACGCAGTATTTT. It encodes CASSIGTSGGTQYF.

The V and J genes are TRBV4-3 and TRBJ2-6; D is undetermined. CDR3 length: 17 amino acids. Germline values: CDR1 LGHNA, CDR2 YSLEER. V was pared by 0 bases and J by 0 bases, with 9 bases between. The chain's CDR3 is CASSQDTMNSGANVLTF. DNA of the CDR3: TGCGCCAGCAGCCAAGATACCATGAACTCTGGGGCCAACGTCCTGACTTTC.

This clone was observed a single time. The CDR3 region is CASTGSGLDSYEQYF. In DNA form, the CDR3 reads TGTGCCAGCACCGGCAGCGGGCTCGACTCCTACGAGCAGTACTTC. V is TRBV2 and J is TRBJ2-7; D is possibly TRBD2 (6 bases). The CDR3 consists of 15 residues. V was pared by 7 bases and J by 0 bases, with 16 bases between. From germline, CDR1 is SNHLY and CDR2 FYNNEI.

The V call is TRBV5-4, the J call TRBJ2-2, with TRBD2 matching 8 bases. This CDR3 region has 17 residues. CDR1 is SGHNT, CDR2 YYREEE, per germline (reference sequence). Germline trimming cut 0 bases from V and 0 bases from J; bases unmatched to any gene: 4. CDR3 loop: CASSLESGGSNTGELFF. The CDR3 DNA follows: TGTGCCAGCAGCTTGGAGAGCGGGGGATCGAACACCGGGGAGCTGTTTTTT.

The V call is TRBV6-1, the J call TRBJ1-5; D perhaps matches TRBD1 (6 bases). The length of the CDR3 is 13 residues. The ends were cut back, 6 bases at V and 9 bases at J, with 15 bases in the middle. Germline V gene lookup returns CDR1 MNHNS and CDR2 SASEGT. The CDR3 reads CASRPSPTGPQHF. CDR3 bases: TGTGCCAGCAGACCCAGTCCGACAGGGCCCCAGCATTTT.

This clone has only one observation. The rearrangement links TRBV2 to TRBJ2-5, with 9 nucleotides matching TRBD2. Germline V lookup: CDR1 SNHLY, CDR2 FYNNEI. The CDR3 extends over 15 amino acids. J lost 5 bases, V lost 4 bases, and 8 bases had no gene match. CDR3: CASSVSGGREETQYF. CDR3 coding DNA: TGTGCCAGCAGTGTGAGCGGGGGGAGGGAGGAGACCCAGTACTTC.

The chain employs TRBV5-8 and TRBJ2-7; D might be TRBD1 (6 bases). The germline V gene has CDR1 SGHTS and CDR2 YDEGEE. CDR3 length: 14 residues. The ends were cut back, 4 bases at V and 3 bases at J, with 14 bases in the middle. CDR3 region: CASSADRSYYEQYF. DNA of the CDR3: TGTGCCAGCAGCGCGGACAGATCCTACTACGAGCAGTACTTC.

The rearrangement joins TRBV5-1 to TRBJ2-2; TRBD1 matches 9 bases. The CDR3 spans 16 residues. CDR1 SGHRS and CDR2 YFSETQ come from the germline V gene. The V segment lost 1 base and the J segment 5 bases; nucleotides outside the gene matches: 6. The CDR3 nucleotides read TGCGCCAGCAGCTTGACAGGGGGCAAAGGTACCGGGGAGCTGTTTTTT. It yields the protein CASSLTGGKGTGELFF.

A note on this clone: The junction shows a germline mismatch at one end, possibly a read error. The chain employs TRBV5-1 and TRBJ2-2; TRBD2 is a possible D gene (5 bases). The CDR3 consists of 13 residues. Per germline, CDR1 SGHRS and CDR2 YFSETQ. This CDR3 reads CASTLGSDGELFF. The DNA for the CDR3 is TGCGCCAGCACCTTGGGGAGTGACGGGGAGCTGTTTTTT.

This chain links TRBV9 with TRBJ2-1, with no clear D. With 4 bases removed from V and 0 bases from J, the gap between germline ends came to 8 bases. Germline V gene data show CDR1 as SGDLS and CDR2 as YYNGEE. This CDR3 is 14 amino acids long. The DNA of the CDR3 is TGTGCCAGCAGCCCGGCTCCCTCCTACAATGAGCAGTTCTTC. This codes for CASSPAPSYNEQFF.

The chain couples TRBV6-5 to TRBJ2-1; tentatively, D is TRBD1 or TRBD2 (5 bases each). V lost 6 bases and J lost 12, with 15 bases in between. Germline loops: CDR1 MNHEY, CDR2 SVGAGI. The length of the CDR3 is 12 residues. This CDR3 reads CASRDGARWQFF. Here the CDR3 DNA reads TGTGCCAGCAGAGACGGGGCCCGATGGCAGTTCTTC.

The CDR3 region has the DNA TGTGCCAGCAGGGACTTCCGGGGCCCAGAGGGGGTTGGCTACACCTTC. The encoded protein is CASRDFRGPEGVGYTF. J is TRBJ1-2 and V is TRBV2; perhaps TRBD1 as D (6 bases). CDR3 length equals 16 residues. In germline, CDR1 is SNHLY, CDR2 FYNNEI. Trimming removed 6 bases from V and 7 bases from J, with 24 bases in between.

V and J are TRBV5-1 and TRBJ1-3; 7 bases map to TRBD1. V lost 2 bases and J lost 6; bases outside the gene matches: 5. The CDR3 length is 14 residues. The germline CDR1 and CDR2 sequences are SGHRS and YFSETQ. The CDR3 here is CASSFGDSSNTIYF. The CDR3 bases are TGCGCCAGCAGCTTCGGGGACAGCTCAAACACCATATATTTT.

CDR3 region: CASGRADSNQPQHF. Written as DNA, the CDR3 is TGTGCCAGCGGGAGGGCTGATAGCAATCAGCCCCAGCATTTT. The chain recombines TRBV2 with TRBJ1-5, with D hard to call. This CDR3 contains 14 residues. V dropped 8 bases and J dropped 0 bases, with 11 bases sitting between them. Germline assignment: CDR1 SNHLY and CDR2 FYNNEI.

V gene TRBV28 combines with J gene TRBJ2-5; TRBD2 matches at 13 bases. CDR1 is MDHEN, CDR2 SYDVKM, per germline. The trim removed 3 bases at V and 5 bases at J, leaving 9 bases unmatched. The CDR3 extends over 17 amino acids. CDR3 loop: CASSLPPGLAGLETQYF. The CDR3 coding sequence is TGTGCCAGCAGTTTGCCTCCGGGACTAGCGGGGTTGGAGACCCAGTACTTC.

The chain is built from TRBV12-5 and TRBJ1-3; D call uncertain. V was clipped by 1 base and J by 4 bases, with 17 bases between them. The CDR3 covers 17 residues. CDR1 and CDR2 from the germline V gene are LGHNT and FRNRAP. CDR3 in amino acids: CASGLGQPSGSGNTIYF. The CDR3 DNA reads TGTGCTAGTGGTTTGGGCCAGCCGTCTGGGAGCGGAAACACCATATATTTT.

In this sample, this clone turned up a few times. The chain employs TRBV5-1 and TRBJ2-3; 7 bases are a match to TRBD1. Trimming at V came to 4 bases and at J to 2 bases, leaving 7 bases not matched to a gene. The CDR3 has 15 residues. CDR1 and CDR2 (germline): SGHRS, YFSETQ. CDR3 in DNA: TGCGCCAGCAGCCCGACAGGGTCTTACACAGATACGCAGTATTTT. This gives the protein CASSPTGSYTDTQYF.

The chain is built from TRBV13 and TRBJ1-2; a possible D gene is TRBD1 (6 bases). In germline, CDR1 is PRHDT, CDR2 FYEKMQ (reference sequence). The CDR3 is 15 residues long. The germline V and J ends were trimmed by 5 bases and 3 bases, with 16 bases remaining between them. CDR3 coding DNA: TGTGCCAGCAGCAGGCTTTTGGGGGCCCACTATGGCTACACCTTC. Translating gives CASSRLLGAHYGYTF. Combining the CDR3 with reference TRBV13 and TRBJ1-2 gives the whole variable domain AAGVIQSPRHLIKEKRETATLKCYPIPRHDTVYWYQQGPGQDPQFLISFYEKMQSDKGSIPDRFSAQQFSDYHSELNMSSLELGDSALYFCASSRLLGAHYGYTFGSGTRLTVV.

The chain carries TRBV29-1 and TRBJ2-3, with D possibly being TRBD1 (6 bases). The V gene lost 8 bases and the J gene lost 10 bases, with 13 bases spanning the gap. The CDR3 contains 10 residues. Germline CDR1 SQVTM, CDR2 ANQGSEA. CDR3 sequence: CSLGAQAQYF. CDR3 DNA: TGCAGCCTGGGGGCCCAGGCGCAGTATTTT.

The V and J genes are TRBV6-6 and TRBJ1-5, with D perhaps TRBD1 (5 bases). This CDR3 is 13 amino acids long. V shed 6 bases and J shed 7 bases, with 13 bases lying between them. Germline V gene data show CDR1 as MNHNY and CDR2 as SVGAGI (reference sequence). The CDR3 DNA is TGTGCCAGCAGCCCCGAGGGGCGACAGCCCCAGCATTTT. Protein: CASSPEGRQPQHF.

This chain connects TRBV5-4 to TRBJ2-7, with TRBD2 matching over 13 bases. The J segment lost 9 bases and the V segment lost 10 bases, leaving 10 bases of the junction unmatched. The CDR3 contains 13 residues. Germline V CDR1 and CDR2: SGHNT, YYREEE (reference sequence). The CDR3 coding sequence is TGTGCCGGAACTAGCGGGGGGGCCAAGGGGCAGTACTTC. Its translation is CAGTSGGAKGQYF. The entire variable domain, with the rest obtained from reference TRBV5-4 and TRBJ2-7, is as follows: ETGVTQSPTHLIKTRGQQVTLRCSSQSGHNTVSWYQQALGQGPQFIFQYYREEENGRGNFPPRFSGLQFPNYSSELNVNALELDDSALYLCAGTSGGAKGQYFGPGTRLTVT.

This clone was detected only a few times. The CDR3: CASSFGDGSSPLHF. For the CDR3, the DNA is TGTGCCAGCAGCTTTGGGGACGGGAGTTCACCCCTCCACTTT. J is TRBJ1-6 and V is TRBV7-9; D may be TRBD1 (5 bases). The CDR3 loop spans 14 amino acids. The V gene lost 3 bases and the J gene lost 9 bases, with 12 bases spanning the gap. CDR1 is SEHNR and CDR2 is FQNEAQ in the germline V gene (reference sequence).

A note on this clone: The junction and the germline gene differ at one end; a read error may be behind it. Within the sample, other DNA sequences also encode this same CDR3. V is TRBV4-1 and J is TRBJ1-5; D is ambiguous. This CDR3 comprises 15 residues. Per germline, CDR1 MGHRA and CDR2 YSYEKL. As DNA, the CDR3 is TGCGCCAGCAGCCCGCTCCGGCAGAACAATCAACCCCAGCATTTT. Its translation is CASSPLRQNNQPQHF.

The CDR3 DNA reads as TGCGCCAGCAGCCAAGAATTGTTCAGGGGCGGTACGCAGTATTTT. This encodes CASSQELFRGGTQYF. The V call is TRBV4-1, the J call TRBJ2-3; tentative D call: TRBD1 (6 bases). Germline CDR1 reads MGHRA; CDR2 reads YSYEKL. The CDR3 spans 15 residues. Trimming removed 0 bases from V and 8 bases from J, with 15 bases in between.

The chain carries TRBV30 and TRBJ1-1, with D uncertain. The CDR3 is 15 residues long. V dropped 1 base and J dropped 0 bases, with 12 bases sitting between them. Germline CDR1 is GTSNPN and CDR2 is SVGIG (reference sequence). This chain's CDR3 is CAWSAGSTMNTEAFF. In DNA, the CDR3 is TGTGCCTGGAGTGCCGGGAGTACCATGAACACTGAAGCTTTCTTT.

The V gene is TRBV5-1, the J gene TRBJ2-3, with TRBD2 identical over 12 bases. Germline assignment: CDR1 SGHRS and CDR2 YFSETQ. The CDR3 extends over 15 amino acids. The junction had 0 bases not matched to a gene; V was cut back by 1 base and J by 3 bases. CDR3: CASSLTSGGTDTQYF. Here the CDR3 DNA reads TGCGCCAGCAGCTTGACTAGCGGGGGGACAGATACGCAGTATTTT.

This clone occurred a few times. The CDR3 coding sequence is TGTGCCATCAGTGAGGACAGGGCCTTTCAGCCCCAGCATTTT. This translates into CAISEDRAFQPQHF. The chain carries TRBV10-3 and TRBJ1-5; 7 bases are shared with TRBD1. Trimming took 2 bases from V and 6 from J; bases not matched to a gene: 4. Per the germline V gene, CDR1 is ENHRY and CDR2 is SYGVKD. The CDR3 runs to 14 residues.

This clone has a handful of counts. The CDR3 is CASSSTGAGQGAGGYTF. For the CDR3, the DNA is TGTGCCAGCAGCTCAACGGGGGCGGGACAGGGGGCAGGTGGCTACACCTTC. J is TRBJ1-2 and V is TRBV7-9; TRBD1 matches 12 bases. Germline V lookup: CDR1 SEHNR, CDR2 FQNEAQ (reference sequence). This CDR3 contains 17 residues. Unmatched junction bases numbered 13, after V lost 4 bases and J lost 7 bases.

The V call is TRBV6-5, the J call TRBJ2-5; D is undetermined. From germline, CDR1 is MNHEY and CDR2 SVGAGI. Trimming removed 5 bases at V and 2 bases at J, with 6 bases between. The CDR3 runs 12 residues. In DNA form, the CDR3 reads TGTGCCAGCAGTCGGCCTCAAGAGACCCAGTACTTC. It specifies CASSRPQETQYF.

The rearrangement uses TRBV23-1 and TRBJ1-5; 11 bases are shared with TRBD1. TRBV23-1 is filed as an ORF, its function uncertain. This CDR3 region has 18 residues. With 2 bases clipped from V and 2 bases from J, the junction kept 8 bases outside the gene matches. The CDR3 DNA follows: TGCGCCAGCAGTCAAGGGACAGGGGGTAATCATGGCAATCAGCCCCAGCATTTT. It is translated as CASSQGTGGNHGNQPQHF.